This TCR beta chain was captured by sequencing in a study of vaccination and CD4 T cells after COVID-19. Sample share makes this clonotype large (0.1 to 1%). Its specificity is not known. The Oncomine TCR Beta short-read assay generated sequence data from the DNA of cultured CD4+ T cells. Cultured CD4+ T cells were the source of extracted genomic DNA. TCRdb reprocessed the PCR reads via MiXCR and lists one record per CDR3 protein. The sample has roughly 9,900 distinct CDR3 sequences, about 34% seen once. Germline V gene data show CDR1 as DFQATT and CDR2 as SNEGSKA (reference sequence). CDR3 length: 14 residues. The ends lost 2 bases at V and 5 bases at J; junction bases unmatched: 6. Treatment: approximately nine-day PBMC culture with coronavirus spike peptide pools or control peptides (ViraFEST assay). Samples of CD4+ T cells were obtained from the unexposed donor before the COVID-19 pandemic (2011-2018). Negative selection yielded CD4+ T cells from day-10 cultures. CD4+ T cells from unexposed donors were probed, cells permitting, with SARS-CoV-2 S/N and four cold-coronavirus spikes.

This TCR was sampled from a human donor in good health. The sequenced material came from CD4+ T cells from blood, cultured in vitro. This sequence joins TRBV20-1 and TRBJ2-5; 9 nucleotides align to TRBD2. CDR3 DNA sequence: TGCAGTGCTAGACAAGCGGGGGGTAAGGAGACCCAGTACTTC. Its translation is CSARQAGGKETQYF.